The 12 T cell receptor beta chains in this list originate from one sample, sequenced in a study of CXCR3-negative and CXCR3-positive naive CD8 T cells. It was by 5' RACE with UMI labels that the TRB cDNA libraries were prepared. TCRdb re-analyzed the 5' RACE reads; it lists each CDR3 protein once, without DNA. The sample table includes over 45,000 distinct CDR3 sequences. Input material: naive CXCR3- CD8+ T cells from blood. As to subset: CD45RO-CCR7+CD27+CD95- naive CD8+ T cells lacking CXCR3 (TNR3-). These receptors were collected from a human donor in good health. Some clones in this sample may be carry-over from other donors' samples.

V and J are TRBV29-1 and TRBJ2-7; lacking DNA, the TRBD1 call made by TCRdb goes unchecked. The CDR3 contains 13 residues. Germline V gives CDR1 SQVTM, CDR2 ANQGSEA. CDR3 in amino acids: CSVELGRGYEQYF.

The V call is TRBV6-6, the J call TRBJ2-1; TCRdb's D gene call, TRBD1, goes unchecked for lack of DNA. CDR1 and CDR2 from the germline V gene are MNHNY and SVGAGI (reference sequence). This CDR3 has 16 residues. CDR3 loop: CASSLNRQGMYNEQFF.

This sequence joins TRBV12-3 or TRBV12-4 and TRBJ1-3; TCRdb's D call of TRBD1 is untestable without DNA. The CDR3 sequence is 12 residues long. CDR3: CARRGVGNTIYF.

The genes are TRBV29-1 and TRBJ2-1; TCRdb picks TRBD1, but there is no DNA to check that call. This CDR3 has 13 amino acids. Looked up from germline, CDR1 is SQVTM and CDR2 is ANQGSEA. CDR3 amino acids: CSAGGGTYNEQFF.

The V call is TRBV9, the J call TRBJ2-3; TCRdb's D call of TRBD1 is untestable without DNA. Germline values: CDR1 SGDLS, CDR2 YYNGEE. The CDR3 sequence is 16 residues long. CDR3 amino acids: CASSVYGGPFTDTQYF.

J is TRBJ2-1 and V is TRBV12-3 or TRBV12-4; the TRBD2 assignment by TCRdb is unverifiable without DNA. The CDR3 extends over 18 amino acids. CDR3 region: CASRPQKALAAPTDEQFF.

The chain carries TRBV12-5 and TRBJ2-2. This CDR3 is built from 12 residues. The germline V gene has CDR1 LGHNT and CDR2 FRNRAP. The CDR3 loop reads CASGFITGELFF.

The chain employs TRBV9 and TRBJ2-1; TCRdb names TRBD2, which stays unverified in the absence of DNA. From germline, CDR1 is SGDLS and CDR2 YYNGEE. The length of the CDR3 is 15 residues. The CDR3 here is CASSPGASGNNEQFF.

J is TRBJ2-5 and V is TRBV29-1. The CDR3 is made up of 14 amino acids. The germline V gene has CDR1 SQVTM and CDR2 ANQGSEA. Here the CDR3 reads CSVEDPWGRETQYF.

The V and J genes are TRBV29-1 and TRBJ2-1; there is no DNA to check the TCRdb D call of TRBD2. The CDR3 is made up of 13 amino acids. Looked up from germline, CDR1 is SQVTM and CDR2 is ANQGSEA. This chain's CDR3 is CSVDAGGLNEQFF.

The chain carries TRBV18 and TRBJ2-1. This CDR3 is 11 amino acids long. Germline CDR1 is KGHSH and CDR2 is LQKENI. The CDR3 region is CASSPNNEQFF. Drawing the rest from reference TRBV18 and TRBJ2-1, the complete variable domain is NAGVMQNPRHLVRRRGQEARLRCSPMKGHSHVYWYRQLPEEGLKFMVYLQKENIIDESGMPKERFSAEFPKEGPSILRIQQVVRGDSAAYFCASSPNNEQFFGPGTRLTVL.

The genes are TRBV5-6 and TRBJ2-1. Germline CDR1 SGHDT, CDR2 YYEEEE. The CDR3 extends over 13 amino acids. The CDR3 sequence is CASSLEADNEQFF.